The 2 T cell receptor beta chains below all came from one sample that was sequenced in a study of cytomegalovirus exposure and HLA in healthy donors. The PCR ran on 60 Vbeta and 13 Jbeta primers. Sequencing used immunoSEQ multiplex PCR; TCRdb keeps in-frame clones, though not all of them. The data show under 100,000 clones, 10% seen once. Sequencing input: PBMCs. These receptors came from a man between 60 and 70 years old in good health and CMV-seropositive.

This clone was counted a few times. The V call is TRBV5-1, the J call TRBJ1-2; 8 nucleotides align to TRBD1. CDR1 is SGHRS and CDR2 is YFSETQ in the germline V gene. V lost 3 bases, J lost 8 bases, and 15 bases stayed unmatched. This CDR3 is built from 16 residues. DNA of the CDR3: TGCGCCAGCAGCTCGTTGACAGGGGAAACATATCGGGGCTACACCTTC. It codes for CASSSLTGETYRGYTF.

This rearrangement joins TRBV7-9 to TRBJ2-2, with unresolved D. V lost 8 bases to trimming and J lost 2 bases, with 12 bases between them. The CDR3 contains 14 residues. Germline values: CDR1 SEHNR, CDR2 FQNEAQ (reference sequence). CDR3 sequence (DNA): TGTGCCAGCCGCCATAGTTTCAACACCGGGGAGCTGTTTTTT. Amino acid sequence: CASRHSFNTGELFF.